The 21 T cell receptor beta chains presented below share a single source sample, sequenced in a study of cytomegalovirus exposure and HLA in healthy donors. Primers: 60 Vbeta forward and 13 Jbeta reverse. The repertoire was sequenced with immunoSEQ multiplex PCR; TCRdb's copy has only in-frame clones and lacks some. The table includes tens of thousands of clones, roughly 80% detected once. The material sequenced was PBMCs. The receptors were sampled from a woman aged 50 to 65 in good health and CMV-seronegative.

The chain couples TRBV7-2 to TRBJ1-1; D is possibly TRBD1 (5 bases). Germline V gives CDR1 SGHTA, CDR2 FQGNSA. The CDR3 is made up of 13 amino acids. Trimming took 2 bases from V and 5 from J, leaving 9 bases between them. The CDR3 nucleotides read TGTGCCAGCAGCTTAACAGGTGGGACTGAAGCTTTCTTT. As protein: CASSLTGGTEAFF.

The V and J genes are TRBV6-5 and TRBJ1-2; 7 bases fit TRBD1. From germline, CDR1 is MNHEY and CDR2 SVGAGI. The CDR3 is 13 residues long. J gave up 5 bases and V 7 bases, and 7 bases lay outside the gene matches. CDR3 region: CASTAGTAYGYTF. The CDR3 DNA is TGTGCCAGCACGGCCGGGACAGCTTATGGCTACACCTTC.

This clone has more than one count but fewer than ten. This rearrangement joins TRBV18 to TRBJ2-5; 7 bases map to TRBD1. The junction had 3 bases not matched to a gene; V was cut back by 0 bases and J by 2 bases. This CDR3 contains 15 residues. Per the germline V gene, CDR1 is KGHSH and CDR2 is LQKENI. The CDR3 loop is CASSPPGQKQETQYF. CDR3 nucleotides: TGTGCCAGCTCACCACCGGGACAGAAACAAGAGACCCAGTACTTC.

The gene calls are TRBV5-4 and TRBJ2-1; 7 bases fit TRBD2. Germline CDR1 SGHNT, CDR2 YYREEE (reference sequence). This CDR3 contains 14 residues. After removal of 3 bases from V and 3 bases from J, the junction contained 3 bases not matched to a gene. In nucleotides, the CDR3 is TGTGCCAGCAGCTCCGGACTAGGCTACAATGAGCAGTTCTTC. It yields the protein CASSSGLGYNEQFF. Full variable domain (rest looked up from reference TRBV5-4 and TRBJ2-1): ETGVTQSPTHLIKTRGQQVTLRCSSQSGHNTVSWYQQALGQGPQFIFQYYREEENGRGNFPPRFSGLQFPNYSSELNVNALELDDSALYLCASSSGLGYNEQFFGPGTRLTVL.

V gene TRBV12-1 combines with J gene TRBJ2-5; TRBD2, as called in the table, went unchecked against the DNA. TRBV12-1 is termed a pseudogene. The CDR3 runs to 12 residues. The CDR3 coding sequence is TGTGCCAGCAGGCGAGGTACAGAGACCCAGTACTTC. Its translation: CASRRGTETQYF.

The V gene is TRBV13, the J gene TRBJ2-4; D is perhaps TRBD2 (6 bases). Per the germline V gene, CDR1 is PRHDT and CDR2 is FYEKMQ (reference sequence). The CDR3 is made up of 14 amino acids. V dropped 4 bases and J dropped 0 bases, with 7 bases sitting between them. The CDR3 DNA is TGTGCCAGCAGCTCTAGCGAAGCCAAAAACATTCAGTACTTC. This gives the protein CASSSSEAKNIQYF.

J is TRBJ2-7 and V is TRBV27; perhaps TRBD1 as D (6 bases). Trimming stripped 4 bases from V and 0 bases from J, with 13 bases between. The CDR3 runs to 15 residues. CDR1 is MNHEY, CDR2 SMNVEV, per germline (reference sequence). The CDR3 nucleotides are TGTGCCAGCAGTTCGCTGGACAGTTTCTCCTACGAGCAGTACTTC. Protein sequence: CASSSLDSFSYEQYF.

The V and J genes are TRBV7-2 and TRBJ2-1; 11 bases agree with TRBD1. This CDR3 is built from 16 residues. V dropped 4 bases and J dropped 9; count of bases not matched to a gene: 11. Germline V gene sequence: CDR1 SGHTA, CDR2 FQGNSA. CDR3 nucleotides: TGTGCCAGCAGCTCAATCAGTAGGGACAGGGGGTTTGAGCAGTTCTTC. As protein: CASSSISRDRGFEQFF. The whole variable domain, remainder taken from reference TRBV7-2 and TRBJ2-1, is GAGVSQSPSNKVTEKGKDVELRCDPISGHTALYWYRQSLGQGLEFLIYFQGNSAPDKSGLPSDRFSAERTGGSVSTLTIQRTQQEDSAVYLCASSSISRDRGFEQFFGPGTRLTVL.

The V and J genes are TRBV19 and TRBJ1-5, with TRBD1 matching over 10 bases. The ends lost 2 bases at V and 7 bases at J; junction bases unmatched: 20. This CDR3 region has 20 residues. Germline V CDR1 and CDR2: LNHDA, SQIVND (reference sequence). The CDR3 sequence is CASSIPRTGGSAGGRQPQHF. The CDR3 bases are TGTGCCAGTAGTATACCCCGGACAGGGGGGTCGGCGGGAGGTCGCCAGCCCCAGCATTTT.

V is TRBV5-5 and J is TRBJ2-7; 7 nucleotides agree with TRBD1. Germline CDR1 reads SGHKS; CDR2 reads YYEKEE (reference sequence). This CDR3 contains 13 residues. V dropped 2 bases and J dropped 6; count of bases not matched to a gene: 5. The chain's CDR3 is CASSLMTGLEQYF. CDR3 DNA: TGTGCCAGCAGCTTAATGACAGGGCTCGAGCAGTACTTC.

The chain uses TRBV19 and TRBJ1-4, with a possible D match to TRBD1 (5 bases). The V and J ends lost 3 bases and 8 bases respectively, with 16 bases between them. The length of the CDR3 is 15 residues. Germline CDR1 is LNHDA and CDR2 is SQIVND (reference sequence). The DNA of the CDR3 is TGTGCCAGTAGTATCAATCTGCAGGGTGGAGAAAAACTGTTTTTT. Protein product: CASSINLQGGEKLFF. Drawing the rest from reference TRBV19 and TRBJ1-4, the complete variable domain is DGGITQSPKYLFRKEGQNVTLSCEQNLNHDAMYWYRQDPGQGLRLIYYSQIVNDFQKGDIAEGYSVSREKKESFPLTVTSAQKNPTAFYLCASSINLQGGEKLFFGSGTQLSVL.

This chain connects TRBV7-9 to TRBJ1-2, with no clear D. Germline V gene data show CDR1 as SEHNR and CDR2 as FQNEAQ (reference sequence). The CDR3 is 13 amino acids. V was cut by 5 bases and J by 1 base, with 8 bases left in between. CDR3 sequence: CASSPNSNYGYTF. CDR3 sequence (DNA): TGTGCCAGCAGCCCCAACAGTAACTATGGCTACACCTTC. The variable domain in full, completed from reference TRBV7-9 and TRBJ1-2, reads DTGVSQNPRHKITKRGQNVTFRCDPISEHNRLYWYRQTLGQGPEFLTYFQNEAQLEKSRLLSDRFSAERPKGSFSTLEIQRTEQGDSAMYLCASSPNSNYGYTFGSGTRLTVV.

The CDR3 nucleotides read TGTGCCAGCAGTCGGACAGGGGGCCTCACTGAAGCTTTCTTT. As protein: CASSRTGGLTEAFF. J is TRBJ1-1 and V is TRBV6-4, with 11 positions matching TRBD1. CDR1 MRHNA and CDR2 SNTAGT come from the germline V gene. The junction had 3 bases not matched to a gene; V was cut back by 5 bases and J by 4 bases. CDR3 length equals 14 residues.

The chain carries TRBV4-1 and TRBJ1-1; 7 bases match TRBD1. After removal of 0 bases from V and 3 bases from J, the junction contained 4 bases not matched to a gene. Germline values: CDR1 MGHRA, CDR2 YSYEKL. This CDR3 has 15 residues. CDR3 protein: CASSQDEGADTEAFF. CDR3 DNA: TGCGCCAGCAGCCAAGACGAGGGGGCGGACACTGAAGCTTTCTTT.

This chain connects TRBV9 to TRBJ2-3, with 7 bases identical to TRBD2. Per the germline V gene, CDR1 is SGDLS and CDR2 is YYNGEE. The junction had 11 bases not matched to a gene; V was cut back by 3 bases and J by 1 base. The CDR3 contains 17 residues. The CDR3 nucleotides are TGTGCCAGCAGCGACTTTGGTGGGGGGGTACGCACAGATACGCAGTATTTT. This sequence encodes CASSDFGGGVRTDTQYF.

The V gene is TRBV7-3, the J gene TRBJ1-2; TRBD1 is a possible D gene (5 bases). Deletions cut 2 bases from V and 5 bases from J, with 9 bases between. Germline lookup yields CDR1 SGHTA and CDR2 FQGTGA. CDR3 length: 13 amino acids. CDR3 bases: TGTGCCAGCAGCTTATCAGGGTCATATGGCTACACCTTC. Protein: CASSLSGSYGYTF.

This chain connects TRBV5-6 to TRBJ2-3; 8 bases fit TRBD2. The CDR3 runs 17 residues. CDR1 and CDR2 from the germline V gene are SGHDT and YYEEEE. The junction had 12 bases not matched to a gene; V was cut back by 4 bases and J by 2 bases. The CDR3, as DNA: TGTGCCAGCAGCCTTCTTTGGAGCGGGGGTTCCACAGATACGCAGTATTTT. It is translated as CASSLLWSGGSTDTQYF.

This chain uses TRBV19 with TRBJ1-6; 9 bases are a match to TRBD1. CDR3 length: 16 residues. V shed 3 bases and J 10 bases; nucleotides not matched to a gene: 10. The germline CDR1 and CDR2 sequences are LNHDA and SQIVND (reference sequence). The CDR3 sequence is CASSILMTGGRSPLHF. The CDR3 region has the DNA TGTGCCAGTAGTATTTTAATGACAGGGGGGAGATCACCCCTCCACTTT.

The chain is built from TRBV4-2 and TRBJ2-1; D is possibly TRBD2 (6 bases). In germline, CDR1 is LGHNA, CDR2 YNFKEQ. V shed 4 bases and J shed 9 bases, with 10 bases lying between them. The CDR3 is 12 amino acids. The CDR3, as DNA: TGTGCCAGCAGCCCCCGACTAGGTGAGCAGTTCTTC. This translates into CASSPRLGEQFF.

V gene TRBV5-1 combines with J gene TRBJ2-3; D ambiguous. The CDR3 contains 15 residues. Germline V lookup: CDR1 SGHRS, CDR2 YFSETQ. V shed 0 bases and J shed 2 bases, with 10 bases lying between them. CDR3 nucleotide sequence: TGCGCCAGCAGCTTGGCCGAGACATTCACAGATACGCAGTATTTT. It translates to CASSLAETFTDTQYF.

The chain is built from TRBV11-2 and TRBJ2-3; 12 nucleotides line up with TRBD2. After removal of 1 base from V and 3 bases from J, the junction contained 5 bases not matched to a gene. The CDR3 spans 17 residues. CDR1 SGHAT and CDR2 FQNNGV come from the germline V gene. This CDR3 is CASSLVGTSGRTDTQYF. The CDR3 DNA reads TGTGCCAGCAGCTTAGTAGGCACTAGCGGGAGGACAGATACGCAGTATTTT.